The 20 T cell receptor beta chains in this list originate from one sample, sequenced in a study of OX40 agonist ivuxolimab in advanced cancers. Produced via immunoSEQ multiplex PCR; TCRdb's table is partial and in-frame only. The data contain about 83,000 clones, roughly 88% of them seen just once; the ten biggest clones take up 0.6% to 0.75%. The starting material was CD4+ or CD8+ T cells sorted from blood, obtained in a trial of the OX40 agonist ivuxolimab. The origin of the receptors is an adult with an advanced solid tumor such as melanoma, head and neck, liver or kidney cancer.

The chain employs TRBV5-1 and TRBJ1-3; D is unresolved. The CDR3 totals 16 residues. Trimming removed 4 bases from V and 0 bases from J, with 14 bases in between. Looked up from germline, CDR1 is SGHRS and CDR2 is YFSETQ. The CDR3 coding sequence is TGCGCCAGCAGCCCGATGACGGCAAGCTCTGGAAACACCATATATTTT. It yields the protein CASSPMTASSGNTIYF.

The chain combines TRBV5-1 with TRBJ2-1; D possibly corresponds to TRBD2 (6 bases). The CDR3 totals 15 residues. Per the germline V gene, CDR1 is SGHRS and CDR2 is YFSETQ. V lost 4 bases, J lost 10 bases, and 21 bases lay in between. The DNA for the CDR3 is TGCGCCAGCAGCGCGGACTCGGGGGAAATTTGGGAGCAGTTCTTC. It is translated as CASSADSGEIWEQFF. The whole variable domain, filled in from reference TRBV5-1 and TRBJ2-1, reads KAGVTQTPRYLIKTRGQQVTLSCSPISGHRSVSWYQQTPGQGLQFLFEYFSETQRNKGNFPGRFSGRQFSNSRSEMNVSTLELGDSALYLCASSADSGEIWEQFFGPGTRLTVL.

This sequence joins TRBV10-3 and TRBJ2-3; no firm D call. The CDR3 is 14 residues long. Trimming shortened V by 3 bases and J by 1 base, and 8 bases separated the two germline ends. Germline values: CDR1 ENHRY, CDR2 SYGVKD. DNA for the CDR3: TGTGCCATCAGTGATAAACGGGGCACAGATACGCAGTATTTT. This codes for CAISDKRGTDTQYF.

J is TRBJ2-1 and V is TRBV6-6; 7 bases line up with TRBD2. CDR1 is MNHNY and CDR2 is SVGAGI in the germline V gene (reference sequence). J was trimmed by 4 bases and V by 0 bases; bases with no gene match: 6. CDR3 size: 16 residues. CDR3 in DNA: TGTGCCAGCAGTTACTCTTCCAGCGGGGCTTACAATGAGCAGTTCTTC. Translated, it gives CASSYSSSGAYNEQFF.

The DNA for the CDR3 is TGTGCCAGCAGCTTGTTCAGGGGGGGAAACACCATATATTTT. This gives the protein CASSLFRGGNTIYF. The chain joins TRBV5-4 to TRBJ1-3; 7 bases map to TRBD1. Germline loops: CDR1 SGHNT, CDR2 YYREEE (reference sequence). Germline trimming cut 1 base from V and 4 bases from J; bases unmatched to any gene: 2. This CDR3 is 14 amino acids long.

The chain is built from TRBV11-2 and TRBJ1-2; D gene unclear. This CDR3 region has 13 residues. V was clipped by 6 bases and J by 4 bases, with 12 bases between them. Germline CDR1 reads SGHAT; CDR2 reads FQNNGV. The CDR3 region is CASSHELPYGYTF. The CDR3 DNA follows: TGTGCCAGCAGTCACGAGTTGCCCTATGGCTACACCTTC.

This chain joins TRBV2 and TRBJ1-4; maybe TRBD1 (5 bases). The germline CDR1 and CDR2 sequences are SNHLY and FYNNEI. This CDR3 region has 20 residues. V gave up 6 bases and J gave up 0 bases, with 26 bases separating them. DNA of the CDR3: TGTGCCAGCAGCGGCCCAAGTGGGGCGACGGCCGCGGCAACTAATGAAAAACTGTTTTTT. Translated, it gives CASSGPSGATAAATNEKLFF.

The rearrangement joins TRBV27 to TRBJ2-1; D gene uncertain. CDR3 size: 11 residues. The ends were cut back, 2 bases at V and 15 bases at J, with 11 bases in the middle. Germline CDR1 is MNHEY and CDR2 is SMNVEV (reference sequence). The CDR3 DNA reads TGTGCCAGCAGTTTAAGCTCCTCGTGGTTCTTC. It is translated as CASSLSSSWFF.

The gene calls are TRBV7-9 and TRBJ2-1, with a possible D match to TRBD1 (6 bases). The CDR3 has 15 residues. Trimming took 4 bases from V and 8 from J, leaving 18 bases between them. The germline V gene encodes CDR1 SEHNR and CDR2 FQNEAQ (reference sequence). This CDR3 reads CASSSMGDTNDEQFF. DNA of the CDR3: TGTGCCAGCAGCTCGATGGGGGACACTAACGATGAGCAGTTCTTC.

The chain uses TRBV5-1 and TRBJ2-2, with TRBD1 matching over 9 bases. The CDR3 runs to 15 residues. V lost 2 bases and J lost 6; bases outside the gene matches: 5. In germline, CDR1 is SGHRS, CDR2 YFSETQ. As DNA, the CDR3 is TGCGCCAGCAGCTTTACCGGGACAGGGTCCGGGGAGCTGTTTTTT. Protein product: CASSFTGTGSGELFF.

This sequence joins TRBV6-5 and TRBJ1-1, with 10 bases that match TRBD1. The germline V gene has CDR1 MNHEY and CDR2 SVGAGI. The CDR3 extends over 15 amino acids. Trimming at V came to 7 bases and at J to 5 bases, leaving 10 bases not matched to a gene. In nucleotides, the CDR3 is TGTGCCAGCACGCTCCGGGACAGGGGAGGAACTGAAGCTTTCTTT. Amino acids: CASTLRDRGGTEAFF.

V gene TRBV20-1 combines with J gene TRBJ1-2, with D hard to call. Trimming removed 1 base at V and 5 bases at J, with 5 bases between. CDR1 is DFQATT, CDR2 SNEGSKA, per germline (reference sequence). CDR3 length: 11 amino acids. CDR3 sequence: CSARGGYGYTF. CDR3 sequence (DNA): TGCAGTGCTAGAGGGGGTTATGGCTACACCTTC.

The chain employs TRBV6-1 and TRBJ1-1, with D uncertain. The germline V and J ends were trimmed by 0 bases and 11 bases, with 7 bases remaining between them. CDR1 MNHNS and CDR2 SASEGT come from the germline V gene. There are 11 residues in the CDR3. The CDR3 DNA reads as TGTGCCAGCAGTGAAGCGTCTGGGGCTTTCTTT. Protein sequence: CASSEASGAFF.

This chain connects TRBV7-9 to TRBJ1-6; 9 positions agree with TRBD1. Germline V CDR1 and CDR2: SEHNR, FQNEAQ (reference sequence). J lost 9 bases, V lost 5 bases, and 5 bases had no gene match. The CDR3 consists of 14 residues. The CDR3 here is CASSRTGDFSPLHF. The CDR3 DNA is TGTGCCAGCAGCCGGACAGGGGATTTTTCACCCCTCCACTTT.

The CDR3 reads CATRVSNTGELFF. The CDR3 coding sequence is TGTGCCACCCGGGTTTCGAACACCGGGGAGCTGTTTTTT. V and J are TRBV6-1 and TRBJ2-2; the D is unclear. CDR3 length: 13 amino acids. Trimming removed 10 bases from V and 0 bases from J, with 9 bases in between. Germline V gene lookup returns CDR1 MNHNS and CDR2 SASEGT.

As regards this clone: Since the CDR3 does not end with the conserved phenylalanine or tryptophan, this likely comes from a read error. V usage is TRBV6-6 and J usage is TRBJ2-7; D ambiguous. CDR1 is MNHNY, CDR2 SVGAGI, per germline (reference sequence). V shed 0 bases and J shed 1 base, with 4 bases lying between them. The CDR3 extends over 13 amino acids. The DNA of the CDR3 is TGTGCCAGCAGTTACTCCCAGTCCTACGAGCAGTACCTC. The encoded protein is CASSYSQSYEQYL.

The V gene is TRBV19, the J gene TRBJ2-7, with a tentative D call TRBD1 (6 bases). The CDR3 covers 15 residues. The germline V and J ends were trimmed by 3 bases and 1 base, with 13 bases remaining between them. From germline, CDR1 is LNHDA and CDR2 SQIVND (reference sequence). CDR3 bases: TGTGCCAGTAGTATTAGGACAGAACAGTCCTACGAGCAGTACTTC. It translates to CASSIRTEQSYEQYF.

In its sample, this clone was seen a few times. This chain links TRBV5-6 with TRBJ2-7; D uncertain. CDR3 length: 12 residues. Germline assignment: CDR1 SGHDT and CDR2 YYEEEE. Trimming stripped 4 bases from V and 3 bases from J, with 8 bases between. The CDR3 DNA sequence: TGTGCCAGCAGCAGGGCCCTCTACGAGCAGTACTTC. Translation gives CASSRALYEQYF.

The chain has TRBV27 and TRBJ2-7; a weak D match, TRBD1 (5 bases). Trimming took 1 base from V and 2 from J, leaving 12 bases between them. This CDR3 spans 15 amino acids. Germline values: CDR1 MNHEY, CDR2 SMNVEV (reference sequence). CDR3 residues: CASSLFRQGTYEQYF. CDR3 bases: TGTGCCAGCAGTTTATTCAGGCAGGGAACCTACGAGCAGTACTTC.

The chain uses TRBV7-6 and TRBJ1-3; possibly TRBD1 for D (5 bases). The V gene lost 5 bases and the J gene lost 0 bases, with 14 bases spanning the gap. Germline V lookup: CDR1 SGHVS, CDR2 FNYEAQ. CDR3 length: 16 residues. In DNA, the CDR3 is TGTGCCAGCAGCGCCCAACAGGACTTCTCTGGAAACACCATATATTTT. Its protein is CASSAQQDFSGNTIYF.